The rows below give T cell receptor beta chains drawn from one sample of a study of shared clonotypes between healthy human individuals. Libraries were prepared by immunoSEQ multiplex PCR; TCRdb keeps only in-frame clonotypes and omits some of them. The sample lists fewer than 3 million clones; around 90% were seen once. Sequenced sample: naive CD4+ T cells from PBMCs. The receptor set was obtained from a man younger than 35 in good health. Some clones in this sample may be carry-over from other donors' samples. CDR3s include the opening cysteine and the closing phenylalanine or tryptophan.

cdr3_length	j_call	v_call	cdr3_aa
15	TRBJ1-1	TRBV15	CATSTSTGVNTEAFF
16	TRBJ2-5	TRBV5-1	CASSIRTSGREETQYF
16	TRBJ1-1	TRBV9	CASSAWTGGLLRGAFF
17	TRBJ2-4	TRBV12-5	CASGNLEGQGAKNIQYF
16	TRBJ1-5	TRBV28	CASSLAGTGGNQPQHF
13	TRBJ2-1	TRBV5-5	CASSSPPYNEQFF
14	TRBJ2-5	TRBV5-1	CASSTHTASPTQYF
15	TRBJ1-2	TRBV5-4	CASSSRTGWDYGYTF
13	TRBJ1-1	TRBV27	CASSLQGPQGAFF
15	TRBJ1-4	TRBV6-6	CASSQRGQPNEKLFF
13	TRBJ1-2	TRBV28	CASSSGLGGGYTF
16	TRBJ2-2	TRBV5-6	CASSLGPDQGTGELFF
16	TRBJ2-2	TRBV4-1	CASSPNPGANTGELFF
12	TRBJ2-3	TRBV2	CASSERGGTQYF
20	TRBJ1-5	TRBV4-1	CASSHPTGGGLLPPRGLQHF
17	TRBJ2-3	TRBV5-1	CASSLRSTHLGTDTQYF
15	TRBJ2-7	TRBV7-2	CASSLGLAGRSEQYF
12	TRBJ2-7	TRBV7-2	CASSLESPEQYF
12	TRBJ2-2	TRBV10-3	CLPPLGSGELFF
14	TRBJ1-1	TRBV10-3	CAISPRGSNTEAFF
14	TRBJ2-7	TRBV28	CASTLTGPQGGQYF
14	TRBJ2-5	TRBV5-1	CASSLQGAWETQYF
16	TRBJ1-1	TRBV6-5	CASSYGAGGAVAEAFF
14	TRBJ2-2	TRBV5-5	CASSLGPNTGELFF